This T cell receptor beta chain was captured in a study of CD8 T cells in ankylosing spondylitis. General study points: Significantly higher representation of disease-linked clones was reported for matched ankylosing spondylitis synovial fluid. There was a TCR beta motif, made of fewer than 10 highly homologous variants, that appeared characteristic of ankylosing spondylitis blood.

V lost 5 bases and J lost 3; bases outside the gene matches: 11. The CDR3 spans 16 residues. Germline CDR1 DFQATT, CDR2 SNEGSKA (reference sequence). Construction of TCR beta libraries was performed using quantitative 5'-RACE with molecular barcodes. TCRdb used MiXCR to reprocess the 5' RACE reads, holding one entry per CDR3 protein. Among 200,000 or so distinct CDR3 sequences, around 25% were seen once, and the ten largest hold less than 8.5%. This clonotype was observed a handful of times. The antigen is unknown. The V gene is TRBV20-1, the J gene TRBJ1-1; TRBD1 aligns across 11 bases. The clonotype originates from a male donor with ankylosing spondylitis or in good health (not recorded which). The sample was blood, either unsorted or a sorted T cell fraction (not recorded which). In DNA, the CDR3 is TGCAGTGCTTTGGCCGGACAGGGGGCTCGGGACACTGAAGCTTTCTTT. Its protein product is CSALAGQGARDTEAFF.